This TCR beta chain comes out of a study of shared clonotypes between healthy human individuals. At the level of the study: Three plates were used per donor for CD4 naive, three for CD4 memory, two for CD8 naive and one for CD8 memory.

Trimming cost V 5 bases and J 0 bases, with 11 bases left between them. CDR1 and CDR2 from the germline V gene are SGHAT and FQNNGV. The CDR3 consists of 14 residues. CD8 cells classed as naive were CD45RO-negative and positively selected for CCR7, excluding terminally differentiated effector memory CD45RA+ cells. Worth noting for this clone: The antigen is unknown.

This table comes from immunoSEQ multiplex PCR, and its TCRdb copy is limited to in-frame clones, with some not included. The sample yields approximately 2,200,000 clones, around 93% seen once. Findings and limits, study-wide: Relative to memory subsets, naive subsets generally showed larger estimated richness. Sampling was confined to blood; repertoires within tissues likely differ.

This receptor was identified in a man between 18 and 29 years old in good health. Some clones in this sample may be carry-over from other donors' samples. This chain links TRBV11-2 with TRBJ2-7, with D possibly being TRBD2 (5 bases). Sequences were obtained from naive CD8+ T cells from PBMCs. The CDR3 sequence: CASSGRVSSYEQYF. CDR3 sequence (DNA): TGTGCCAGCAGCGGGCGGGTCAGCTCCTACGAGCAGTACTTC.